This entry lists 6 T cell receptor beta chains sequenced from one sample in a study of OX40 agonist ivuxolimab in advanced cancers. Here immunoSEQ multiplex PCR was the method, and the copy in TCRdb shows in-frame clones only, minus some. The sample has approximately 57,000 clones; more than 80% are singletons. Sample: CD4+ or CD8+ T cells sorted from blood, taken in a trial of the OX40 agonist ivuxolimab. Receptors originate from an adult with an advanced solid tumor such as melanoma, head and neck, liver or kidney cancer.

V gene TRBV5-1 combines with J gene TRBJ2-1; 8 positions agree with TRBD2. J lost 0 bases, V lost 4 bases, and 12 bases had no gene match. Germline CDR1 is SGHRS and CDR2 is YFSETQ. The CDR3 contains 18 residues. As DNA, the CDR3 is TGCGCCAGCAGCCTAACCGGGAGGGGATCGGGCTCCTACAATGAGCAGTTCTTC. This sequence encodes CASSLTGRGSGSYNEQFF.

This clone was counted a single time. V is TRBV5-1 and J is TRBJ1-1; TRBD1 matches at 7 bases. This CDR3 is 15 amino acids long. The trim removed 4 bases at V and 3 bases at J, leaving 9 bases unmatched. From germline, CDR1 is SGHRS and CDR2 YFSETQ. The DNA for the CDR3 is TGCGCCAGCAGCCAGAGACAGGGTGGGGACACTGAAGCTTTCTTT. It specifies CASSQRQGGDTEAFF.

The chain employs TRBV19 and TRBJ1-6; weak D call: TRBD1 (6 bases). The V end lost 5 bases, the J end lost 9 bases, and 11 bases lay between the germline ends. The CDR3 totals 13 residues. Germline V lookup: CDR1 LNHDA, CDR2 SQIVND (reference sequence). This CDR3 reads CASSEQGSSPLHF. The CDR3 DNA reads as TGTGCCAGTAGTGAACAGGGTAGTTCACCCCTCCACTTT.

The CDR3 DNA sequence: TGTGCCAGCAGCTTTGACGAGGACACTGAAGCTTTCTTT. Its protein product is CASSFDEDTEAFF. The genes are TRBV5-4 and TRBJ1-1, with D hard to call. The V gene lost 2 bases and the J gene lost 3 bases, with 8 bases spanning the gap. This CDR3 is 13 amino acids long. CDR1 is SGHNT and CDR2 is YYREEE in the germline V gene (reference sequence).

This clone was found a few times. The chain carries TRBV2 and TRBJ1-1; D is ambiguous. Germline V lookup: CDR1 SNHLY, CDR2 FYNNEI. The CDR3 totals 13 residues. Trimming removed 4 bases from V and 3 bases from J, with 9 bases in between. CDR3 amino acids: CASSVRPDTEAFF. CDR3 bases: TGTGCCAGCAGTGTAAGGCCGGACACTGAAGCTTTCTTT.

The chain uses TRBV18 and TRBJ1-1; perhaps TRBD1 as D (5 bases). The germline gives CDR1 KGHSH, CDR2 LQKENI. This CDR3 has 13 amino acids. Trimming took off 5 bases at V and 1 base at J, with 8 bases between the two ends. The CDR3 spells CASSLQENTEAFF. As DNA, the CDR3 is TGTGCCAGCTCATTACAGGAGAACACTGAAGCTTTCTTT.